This T cell receptor (beta chain) was identified during a study of blood T cell repertoires in COVID-19. Whole-study context: Samples representing acute and convalescent COVID-19 were sourced from the United States, Italy and Spain.

TCRdb's copy holds only in-frame clones and misses some; the assay was immunoSEQ multiplex PCR. The sample lists some 130,000 clones; roughly 90% were seen once. The V and J ends lost 5 bases and 2 bases, in that order; junction bases with no gene match: 1. The CDR3 totals 14 residues. Germline V lookup: CDR1 LGHDT, CDR2 YNNKEL (reference sequence). Material: PBMCs or T cells enriched from blood (not recorded which). V gene TRBV3-1 (or the pseudogene TRBV3-2) combines with J gene TRBJ2-1, with 9 bases identical to TRBD2. This receptor was obtained from a man in his forties or fifties who had recovered from COVID-19. CDR3 region: CASSRTSAYNEQFF. CDR3 nucleotide sequence: TGTGCCAGCAGCAGGACTAGCGCCTACAATGAGCAGTTCTTC.